Below, 9 T cell receptor beta chains from the same sample are listed, as sequenced in a study of T cells in Graves' hyperthyroidism and ophthalmopathy. Amplified TCR beta CDR3 regions came from RNA transcripts. The HTBI set primed first-round TCR CDR3 RT-PCR. MiXCR, run by TCRdb on the multiplex PCR reads, gives a single entry per CDR3 protein. This sample has under 550,000 distinct CDR3 sequences, with nearly 20% found just once. Source material: blood. The receptors stem from a man in his forties with Graves' ophthalmopathy.

In its sample, this clonotype was seen many times. The genes are TRBV6-5 and TRBJ2-7, with 7 bases lining up with TRBD1. The length of the CDR3 is 15 residues. Germline V lookup: CDR1 MNHEY, CDR2 SVGAGI. With V trimmed by 0 bases and J by 0 bases, 2 bases remained unmatched. In DNA form, the CDR3 reads TGTGCCAGCAGTTACTCCGACAGGGCCTCCTACGAGCAGTACTTC. It encodes CASSYSDRASYEQYF.

This clonotype was found many times. V and J are TRBV2 and TRBJ2-7, with D perhaps TRBD2 (5 bases). The CDR3 loop spans 14 amino acids. Looked up from germline, CDR1 is SNHLY and CDR2 is FYNNEI. Trimming took 6 bases from V and 5 from J, leaving 17 bases between them. The CDR3 DNA follows: TGTGCCAGCAGCTACACTAGGGTCGCCCACGAGCAGTACTTC. Its translation: CASSYTRVAHEQYF.

On this clonotype itself: A much larger clone differs by one base, so this may be a read error. This rearrangement joins TRBV2 to TRBJ1-2, with D perhaps TRBD1 (5 bases). The length of the CDR3 is 12 residues. Germline assignment: CDR1 SNHLY and CDR2 FYNNEI. In DNA, the CDR3 is TGTGCCAGCAGGGGGGTCAACTATGGCCACACCTTC. Amino acids: CASRGVNYGHTF.

The chain carries TRBV3-1 and TRBJ1-6; 10 bases fit TRBD1. Trimming at V came to 1 base and at J to 9 bases, leaving 6 bases not matched to a gene. Germline assignment: CDR1 LGHDT and CDR2 YNNKEL (reference sequence). This CDR3 spans 16 amino acids. The CDR3 region is CASSQGDRGRRSPLHF. The DNA for the CDR3 is TGTGCCAGCAGCCAAGGGGACAGGGGCCGTCGTTCACCCCTCCACTTT.

This clonotype was detected ten times or more. The genes are TRBV12-3 or TRBV12-4 and TRBJ2-1; 10 positions match TRBD2. Trimming cost V 5 bases and J 10 bases; bases outside gene matches: 14. CDR3 length equals 16 residues. CDR3: CASSPKLAGLGGEQFF. DNA of the CDR3: TGTGCCAGCAGTCCTAAACTAGCGGGACTGGGAGGGGAGCAGTTCTTC.

This clonotype was recorded at least ten times. The rearrangement uses TRBV27 and TRBJ2-3; D not resolved. CDR3 length: 14 amino acids. Per germline, CDR1 MNHEY and CDR2 SMNVEV (reference sequence). V dropped 4 bases and J dropped 1 base, with 9 bases sitting between them. The CDR3 nucleotides read TGTGCCAGCAGTTGGGGTTCCCGCACAGATACGCAGTATTTT. This codes for CASSWGSRTDTQYF.

This chain connects TRBV9 to TRBJ1-2, with D unresolved. Trimming shortened V by 1 base and J by 4 bases, and 8 bases separated the two germline ends. This CDR3 has 13 residues. The germline V gene encodes CDR1 SGDLS and CDR2 YYNGEE. DNA of the CDR3: TGTGCCAGCAGCGTAAGATCCCTCTATGGCTACACCTTC. This encodes CASSVRSLYGYTF.

The chain combines TRBV14 with TRBJ2-1; D not certain. From germline, CDR1 is SGHDN and CDR2 FVKESK. V lost 4 bases and J lost 4, with 17 bases in between. The length of the CDR3 is 16 residues. Here the CDR3 reads CASSPWHGEPYNEQFF. The CDR3 bases are TGTGCCAGCAGCCCCTGGCATGGTGAACCATACAATGAGCAGTTCTTC. Combining the CDR3 with reference TRBV14 and TRBJ2-1 gives the whole variable domain EAGVTQFPSHSVIEKGQTVTLRCDPISGHDNLYWYRRVMGKEIKFLLHFVKESKQDESGMPNNRFLAERTGGTYSTLKVQPAELEDSGVYFCASSPWHGEPYNEQFFGPGTRLTVL.

The chain links TRBV29-1 to TRBJ2-7, with D possibly being TRBD2 (5 bases). This CDR3 comprises 13 residues. The V gene's germline CDR1 is SQVTM and CDR2 ANQGSEA. V lost 3 bases and J 2 bases, leaving 11 bases between the germline ends. This CDR3 reads CSVESSRTYEQYF. The DNA for the CDR3 is TGCAGCGTTGAGTCTAGCAGGACCTACGAGCAGTACTTC.